This T cell receptor beta chain was captured by sequencing in a study of cytomegalovirus exposure and HLA in healthy donors. Details on this clone: No antigen is known for it.

The PCR used 60 Vbeta and 13 Jbeta primers. In the study's own analysis: In a later analysis, 8.5 million to 14 million of approximately 80 million unique beta chains occurred in at least two donors. Repertoires were generated with immunoSEQ multiplex PCR, while TCRdb's copy carries only in-frame clones and drops some. The V and J calls and clone size are taken from that table; D and trimming were inferred from the DNA. The table lists 110,000 or so clones, about 80% of them singletons, with approximately 1.5% in the top ten. Study observations and caveats: TCR beta sequences reportedly predicted most subjects' HLA-A and HLA-B alleles accurately. In an earlier analysis, most TCR beta V segments were productive about 87% or about 30% of the time. Among TCR beta chains, those listed as cytomegalovirus-associated numbered over 150.

Germline CDR1 is LNHDA and CDR2 is SQIVND (reference sequence). CDR3 length: 13 residues. The trim removed 11 bases at V and 6 bases at J, leaving 6 bases unmatched. Material: PBMCs. This TCR came from a woman under 30 in good health and CMV-seronegative. The chain links TRBV19 to TRBJ2-1; 11 bases match TRBD2. As DNA, the CDR3 is TGTGCCGTAACTAGCGGGGGAGTCAATGAGCAGTTCTTC. This encodes CAVTSGGVNEQFF.